This is a list of T cell receptor beta chains from one sample in a study of blood T cell repertoires in COVID-19. Assay: immunoSEQ multiplex PCR; the TCRdb copy retains only in-frame clones and omits some. The sample yields approximately 170,000 clones, around 84% seen once. The sequenced sample consisted of PBMCs or T cells enriched from blood (not recorded which). The receptor set was obtained from a woman aged 50 to 60 who had recovered from COVID-19. Both conserved end residues are part of each CDR3.

13,TRBV6-1,CASSESGAYEQYF
14,TRBV2,CASSERGQNTEAFF
19,TRBV4-1,CASSLRAGTDPFDAYGYTF
18,TRBV7-9,CASSLGVGGTISYNEQFF
16,TRBV28,CASSPYPDRANTEAFF
15,TRBV20-1,CSASGRDREFQPQHF
14,TRBV19,CASSISATNEKLFF
16,TRBV28,CASSFEAGMAYNEQFF
13,TRBV29-1,CSVAGTVTYEQYF
19,TRBV27,CASSYLLAGGRGSYNEQFF
13,TRBV19,CASSSWPAQPQHF
14,TRBV28,CASRYQGTNEKLFF
16,TRBV6-2/TRBV6-3,CASSYGRSGGTDTQYF
14,TRBV7-9,CASSQQGVTDTQYF
16,TRBV28,CASTSAGQGVEDTQYF
14,TRBV3-1/TRBV3-2,CASSQSGSSEKLFF
14,TRBV7-3,CASSPGTDSWGYTF
17,TRBV7-2,CASSQAPGVRIYSPLHF
14,TRBV3-1/TRBV3-2,CASSQAVSNQPQHF
14,TRBV28,CASSPAGNNSPLHF
14,TRBV28,CASTGDRRNTEAFF
15,TRBV20-1,CSASVSGTGDYGYTF
15,TRBV3-1/TRBV3-2,CASSPESTGNYGYTF
16,TRBV19,CASSLPRQGVMDGYTF
16,TRBV6-1,CASSEELAGGHNEQFF
14,TRBV10-3,CAISPGGGTDTQYF
15,TRBV2,CASSRTGTGYNEQFF
14,TRBV5-1,CASSPDRPRGELFF
15,TRBV5-6,CASSNLDRDGSAQHF
15,TRBV6-5,CASSQKTGGSYEQYF
16,TRBV7-9,CASSLDQWELSYEQYF
16,TRBV28,CASTPEYRGGNQPQHF
15,TRBV7-2,CASSPTSGPFYEQYF
16,TRBV11-2,CASSPTTRINTGELFF
14,TRBV7-9,CASSYGHTPGTQYF
14,TRBV6-5,CASSFGTEDYEQYF
13,TRBV27,CASSFRTGGKAFF
15,TRBV4-2,CATTISELKNTEAFF
18,TRBV28,CASSLWGLVAGGRDEQFF
14,TRBV6-5,CASSYVATNEKLFF
14,TRBV28,CASNLPASPYGYTF
15,TRBV3-1/TRBV3-2,CASSPNTGFQETQYF
15,TRBV18,CASSPGAGGPGEQFF
13,TRBV28,CASKAYSDQPQHF
19,TRBV18,CASSPLVGGAGGRNTEAFF
12,TRBV3-1/TRBV3-2,CASSPGAYEQYF
15,TRBV19,CASSIPGDGFRPQHF
17,TRBV7-2,CASSLATPGTEAYEQYF
15,TRBV27,CASSRRVATNEKLFF
14,TRBV7-9,CASSAFQTNYGYTF
14,TRBV4-3,CASSRGTGDEKLFF
13,TRBV2,CASSDSQNYGYTF
14,TRBV19,CASSMGQGNEKLFF
14,TRBV5-1,CASSRGDGSYEQYF
13,TRBV7-6,CASSFYIADEQYF
11,TRBV6-5,CASSYRESLHF
13,TRBV6-5,CASSPDSYYGYTF
17,TRBV9,CASSGWTSGRGADEQFF
19,TRBV4-2,CASSQDRDSDRPSGGKLFF
16,TRBV4-3,CASSQGSNAGANVLTF